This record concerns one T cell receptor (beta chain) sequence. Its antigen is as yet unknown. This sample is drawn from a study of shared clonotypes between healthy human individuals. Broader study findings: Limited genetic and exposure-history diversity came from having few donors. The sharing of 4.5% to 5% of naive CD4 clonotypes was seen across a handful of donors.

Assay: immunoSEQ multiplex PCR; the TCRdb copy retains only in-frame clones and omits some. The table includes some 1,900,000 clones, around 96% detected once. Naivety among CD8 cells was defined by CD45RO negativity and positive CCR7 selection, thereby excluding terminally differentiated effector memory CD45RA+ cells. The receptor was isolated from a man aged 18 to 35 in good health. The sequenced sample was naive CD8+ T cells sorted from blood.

The CDR3 protein is CASSARAVQNTEAFF. Here the CDR3 DNA reads TGTGCCAGCAGCGCCAGGGCTGTACAGAACACTGAAGCTTTCTTT. The chain has TRBV7-9 and TRBJ1-1; the D gene is possibly TRBD1 (5 bases). The CDR3 has 15 residues. Germline loops: CDR1 SEHNR, CDR2 FQNEAQ (reference sequence). V shed 5 bases and J shed 1 base, with 14 bases lying between them.